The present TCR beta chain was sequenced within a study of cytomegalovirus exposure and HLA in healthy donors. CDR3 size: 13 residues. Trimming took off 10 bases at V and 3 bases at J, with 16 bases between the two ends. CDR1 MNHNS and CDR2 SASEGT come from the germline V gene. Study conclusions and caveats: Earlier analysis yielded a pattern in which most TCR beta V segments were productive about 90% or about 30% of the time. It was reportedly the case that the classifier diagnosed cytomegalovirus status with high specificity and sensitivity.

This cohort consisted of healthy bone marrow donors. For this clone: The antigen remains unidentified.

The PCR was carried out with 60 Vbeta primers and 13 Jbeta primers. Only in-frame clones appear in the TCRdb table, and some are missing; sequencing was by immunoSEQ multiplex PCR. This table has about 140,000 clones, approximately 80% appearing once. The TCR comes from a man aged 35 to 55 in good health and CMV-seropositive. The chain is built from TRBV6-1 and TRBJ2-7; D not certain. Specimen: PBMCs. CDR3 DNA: TGTGCCACCGAAGACTTGACCCTCTACGAGCAGTACTTC. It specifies CATEDLTLYEQYF.